The clone carrying this TCR beta chain was recorded many times. The sample comes from a study of T cells of healthy individuals. TCRdb passed the 5' RACE reads through MiXCR, listing each CDR3 protein once. Found here are about 100,000 distinct CDR3 sequences, 17% of them singletons; the top ten hold 6.2%. The receptor comes from a human donor in good health.

CDR3 sequence: CASSYSFRDLESKQYF. As DNA, the CDR3 is TGTGCCAGCAGTTACTCGTTCCGGGACCTAGAGAGCAAGCAGTACTTC. The chain couples TRBV6-2 or TRBV6-3 to TRBJ2-7; D may correspond to TRBD1 or TRBD2 (5 bases each). The germline gives CDR1 MNHEY, CDR2 SVGEGT. The CDR3 length is 16 residues. The V and J ends lost 0 bases and 8 bases respectively, with 20 bases between them.